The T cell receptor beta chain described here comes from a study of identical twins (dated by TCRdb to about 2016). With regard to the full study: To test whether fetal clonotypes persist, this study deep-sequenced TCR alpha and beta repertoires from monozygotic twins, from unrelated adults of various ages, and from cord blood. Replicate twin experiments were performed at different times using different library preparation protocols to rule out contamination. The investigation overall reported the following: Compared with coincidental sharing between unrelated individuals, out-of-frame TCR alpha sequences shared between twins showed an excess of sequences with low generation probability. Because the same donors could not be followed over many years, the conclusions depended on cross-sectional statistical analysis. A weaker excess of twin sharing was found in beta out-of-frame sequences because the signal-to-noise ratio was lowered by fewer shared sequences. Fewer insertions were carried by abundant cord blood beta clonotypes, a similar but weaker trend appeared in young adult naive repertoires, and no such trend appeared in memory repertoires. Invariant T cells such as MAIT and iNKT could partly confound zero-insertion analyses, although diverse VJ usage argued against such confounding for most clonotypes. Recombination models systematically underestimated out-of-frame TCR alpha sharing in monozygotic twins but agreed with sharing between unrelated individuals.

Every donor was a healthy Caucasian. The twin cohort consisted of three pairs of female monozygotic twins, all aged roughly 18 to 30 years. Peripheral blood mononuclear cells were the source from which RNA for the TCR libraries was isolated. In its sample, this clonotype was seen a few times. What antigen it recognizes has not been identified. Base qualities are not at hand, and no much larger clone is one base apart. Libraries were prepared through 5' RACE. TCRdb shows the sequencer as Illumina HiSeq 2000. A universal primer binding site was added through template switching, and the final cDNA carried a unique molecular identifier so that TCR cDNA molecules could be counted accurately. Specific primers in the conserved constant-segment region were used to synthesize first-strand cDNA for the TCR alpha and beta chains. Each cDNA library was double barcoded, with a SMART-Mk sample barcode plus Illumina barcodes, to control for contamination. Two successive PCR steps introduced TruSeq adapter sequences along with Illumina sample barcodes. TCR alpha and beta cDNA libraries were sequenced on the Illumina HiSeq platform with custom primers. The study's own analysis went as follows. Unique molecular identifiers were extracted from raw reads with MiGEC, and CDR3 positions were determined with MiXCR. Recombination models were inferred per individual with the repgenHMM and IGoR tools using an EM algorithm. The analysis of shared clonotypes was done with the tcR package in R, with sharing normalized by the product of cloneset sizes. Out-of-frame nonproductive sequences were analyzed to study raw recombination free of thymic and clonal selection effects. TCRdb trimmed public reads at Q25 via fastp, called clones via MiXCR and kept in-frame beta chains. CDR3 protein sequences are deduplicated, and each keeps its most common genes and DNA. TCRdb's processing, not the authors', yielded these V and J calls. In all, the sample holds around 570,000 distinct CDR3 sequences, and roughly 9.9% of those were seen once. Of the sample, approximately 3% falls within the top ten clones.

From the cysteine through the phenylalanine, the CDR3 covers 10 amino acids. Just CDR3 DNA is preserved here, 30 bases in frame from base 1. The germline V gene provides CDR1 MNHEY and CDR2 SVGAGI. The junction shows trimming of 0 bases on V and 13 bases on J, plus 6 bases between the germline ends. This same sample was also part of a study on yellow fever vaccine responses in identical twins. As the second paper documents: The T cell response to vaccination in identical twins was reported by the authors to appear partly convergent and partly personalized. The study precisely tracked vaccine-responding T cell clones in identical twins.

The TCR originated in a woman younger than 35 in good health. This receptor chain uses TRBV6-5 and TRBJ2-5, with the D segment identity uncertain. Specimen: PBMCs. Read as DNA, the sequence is TGTGCCAGCAGTTACTCCCCGCGGTACTTC. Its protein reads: CASSYSPRYF.